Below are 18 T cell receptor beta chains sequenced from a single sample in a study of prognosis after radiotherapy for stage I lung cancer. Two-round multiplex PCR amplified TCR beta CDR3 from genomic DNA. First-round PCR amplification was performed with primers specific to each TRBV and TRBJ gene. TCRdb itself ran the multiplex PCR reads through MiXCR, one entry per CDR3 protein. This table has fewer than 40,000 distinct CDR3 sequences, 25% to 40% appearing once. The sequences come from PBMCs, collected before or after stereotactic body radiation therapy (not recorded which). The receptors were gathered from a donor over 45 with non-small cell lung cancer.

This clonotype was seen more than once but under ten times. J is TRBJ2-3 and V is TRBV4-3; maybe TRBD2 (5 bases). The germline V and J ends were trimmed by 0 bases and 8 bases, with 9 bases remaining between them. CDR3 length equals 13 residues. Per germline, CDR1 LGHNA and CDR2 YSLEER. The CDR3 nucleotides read TGCGCCAGCAGCCAAGACAAAGAGGGTACGCAGTATTTT. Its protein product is CASSQDKEGTQYF.

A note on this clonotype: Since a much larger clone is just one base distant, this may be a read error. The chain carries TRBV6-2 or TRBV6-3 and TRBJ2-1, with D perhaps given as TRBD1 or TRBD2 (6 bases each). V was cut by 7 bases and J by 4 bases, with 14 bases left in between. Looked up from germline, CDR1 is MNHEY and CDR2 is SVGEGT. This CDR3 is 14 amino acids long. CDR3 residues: CASIPEGGYNEQFF. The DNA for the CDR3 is TGTGCCAGCATACCCGAGGGGGGTTACAATGAGCAGTTCTTC.

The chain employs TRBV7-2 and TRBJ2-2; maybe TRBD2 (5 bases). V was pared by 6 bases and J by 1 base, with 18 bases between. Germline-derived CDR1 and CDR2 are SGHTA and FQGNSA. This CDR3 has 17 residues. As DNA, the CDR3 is TGTGCCAGCAGATTCGCTACATGCCGGGGGAACACCGGGGAGCTGTTTTTT. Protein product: CASRFATCRGNTGELFF.

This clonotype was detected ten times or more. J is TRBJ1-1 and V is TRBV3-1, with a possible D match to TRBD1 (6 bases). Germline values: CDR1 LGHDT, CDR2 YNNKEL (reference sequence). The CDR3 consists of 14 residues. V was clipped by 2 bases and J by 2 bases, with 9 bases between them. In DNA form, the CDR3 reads TGTGCCAGCAGCCAACAGGGGTATAACACTGAAGCTTTCTTT. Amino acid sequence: CASSQQGYNTEAFF. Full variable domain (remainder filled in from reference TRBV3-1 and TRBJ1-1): DTAVSQTPKYLVTQMGNDKSIKCEQNLGHDTMYWYKQDSKKFLKIMFSYNNKELIINETVPNRFSPKSPDKAHLNLHINSLELGDSAVYFCASSQQGYNTEAFFGQGTRLTVV.

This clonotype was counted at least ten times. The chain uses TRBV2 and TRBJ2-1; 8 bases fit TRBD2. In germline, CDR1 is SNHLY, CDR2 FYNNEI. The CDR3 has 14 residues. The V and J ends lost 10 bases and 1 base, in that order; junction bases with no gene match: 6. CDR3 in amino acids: CATERLASYNEQFF. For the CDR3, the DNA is TGTGCCACAGAAAGACTAGCGTCCTACAATGAGCAGTTCTTC. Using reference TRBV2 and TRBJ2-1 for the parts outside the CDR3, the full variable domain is EPEVTQTPSHQVTQMGQEVILRCVPISNHLYFYWYRQILGQKVEFLVSFYNNEISEKSEIFDDQFSVERPDGSNFTLKIRSTKLEDSAMYFCATERLASYNEQFFGPGTRLTVL.

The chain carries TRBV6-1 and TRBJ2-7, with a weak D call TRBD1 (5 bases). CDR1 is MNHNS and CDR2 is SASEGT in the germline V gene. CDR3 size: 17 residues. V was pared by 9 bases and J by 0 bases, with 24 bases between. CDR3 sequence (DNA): TGTGCCAGTAGTACGACGTACCGGACATGTCACTCCTACGAGCAGTACTTC. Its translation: CASSTTYRTCHSYEQYF.

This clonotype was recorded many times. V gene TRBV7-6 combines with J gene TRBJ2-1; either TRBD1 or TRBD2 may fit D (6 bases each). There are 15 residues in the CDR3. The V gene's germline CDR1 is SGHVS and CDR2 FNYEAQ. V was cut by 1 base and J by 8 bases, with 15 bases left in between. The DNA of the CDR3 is TGTGCCAGCAGCTTAGGACCCAACGGGGGCCATGAGCAGTTCTTC. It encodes CASSLGPNGGHEQFF. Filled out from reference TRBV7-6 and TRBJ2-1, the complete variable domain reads GAGVSQSPRYKVTKRGQDVALRCDPISGHVSLYWYRQALGQGPEFLTYFNYEAQQDKSGLPNDRFSAERPEGSISTLTIQRTEQRDSAMYRCASSLGPNGGHEQFFGPGTRLTVL.

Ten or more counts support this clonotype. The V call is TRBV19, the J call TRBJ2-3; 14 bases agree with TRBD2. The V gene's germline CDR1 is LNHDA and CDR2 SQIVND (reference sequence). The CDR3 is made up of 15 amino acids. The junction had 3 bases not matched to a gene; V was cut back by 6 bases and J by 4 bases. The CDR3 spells CASSRLAGGSDTQYF. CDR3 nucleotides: TGTGCCAGTAGCCGACTAGCGGGGGGGTCAGATACGCAGTATTTT.

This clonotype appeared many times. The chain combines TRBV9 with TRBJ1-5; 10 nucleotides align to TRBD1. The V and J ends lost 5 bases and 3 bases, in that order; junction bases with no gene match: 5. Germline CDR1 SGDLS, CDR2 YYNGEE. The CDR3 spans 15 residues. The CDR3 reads CASSETGGSNQPQHF. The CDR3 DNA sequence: TGTGCCAGCAGTGAGACAGGGGGCTCCAATCAGCCCCAGCATTTT.

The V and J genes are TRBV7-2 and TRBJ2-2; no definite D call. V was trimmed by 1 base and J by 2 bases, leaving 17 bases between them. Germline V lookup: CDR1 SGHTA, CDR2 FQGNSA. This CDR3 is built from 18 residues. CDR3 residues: CASSLVIVGWQNTGELFF. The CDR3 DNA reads TGTGCCAGCAGCTTAGTTATCGTGGGTTGGCAAAACACCGGGGAGCTGTTTTTT. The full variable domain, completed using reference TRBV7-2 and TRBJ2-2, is GAGVSQSPSNKVTEKGKDVELRCDPISGHTALYWYRQSLGQGLEFLIYFQGNSAPDKSGLPSDRFSAERTGGSVSTLTIQRTQQEDSAVYLCASSLVIVGWQNTGELFFGEGSRLTVL.

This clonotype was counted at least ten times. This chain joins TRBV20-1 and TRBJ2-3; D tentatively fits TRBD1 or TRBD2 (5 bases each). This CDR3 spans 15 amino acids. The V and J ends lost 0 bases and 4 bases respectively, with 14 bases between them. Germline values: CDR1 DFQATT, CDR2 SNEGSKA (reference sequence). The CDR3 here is CSARDEGRAADTQYF. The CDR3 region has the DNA TGCAGTGCTAGAGATGAGGGCAGGGCGGCAGATACGCAGTATTTT.

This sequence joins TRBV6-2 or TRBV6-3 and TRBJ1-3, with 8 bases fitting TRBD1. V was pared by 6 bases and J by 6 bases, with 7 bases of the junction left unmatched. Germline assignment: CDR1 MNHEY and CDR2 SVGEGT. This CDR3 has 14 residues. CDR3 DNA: TGTGCCAGCAGGAGGACAGGGCGCGAAAACACCATATATTTT. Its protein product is CASRRTGRENTIYF.

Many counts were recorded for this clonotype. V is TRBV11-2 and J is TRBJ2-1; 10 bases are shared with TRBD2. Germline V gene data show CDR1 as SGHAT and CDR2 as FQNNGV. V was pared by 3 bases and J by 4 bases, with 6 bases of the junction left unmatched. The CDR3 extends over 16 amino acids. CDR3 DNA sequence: TGTGCCAGCAGCTTCAGAAGCGGGGGGGAGTACAATGAGCAGTTCTTC. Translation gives CASSFRSGGEYNEQFF.

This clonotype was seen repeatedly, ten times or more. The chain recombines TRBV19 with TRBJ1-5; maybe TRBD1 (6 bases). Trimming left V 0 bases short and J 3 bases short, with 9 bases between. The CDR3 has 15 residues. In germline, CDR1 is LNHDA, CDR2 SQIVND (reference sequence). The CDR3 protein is CASSIEGQNNQPQHF. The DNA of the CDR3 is TGTGCCAGTAGTATAGAAGGACAGAACAATCAGCCCCAGCATTTT.

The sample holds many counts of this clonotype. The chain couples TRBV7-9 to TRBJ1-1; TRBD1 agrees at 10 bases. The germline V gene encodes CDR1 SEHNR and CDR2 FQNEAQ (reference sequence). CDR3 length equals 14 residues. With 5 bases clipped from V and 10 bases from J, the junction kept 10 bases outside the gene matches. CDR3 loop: CASSPGQGTRGAFF. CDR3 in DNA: TGTGCCAGCAGCCCGGGACAGGGGACGAGGGGAGCTTTCTTT.

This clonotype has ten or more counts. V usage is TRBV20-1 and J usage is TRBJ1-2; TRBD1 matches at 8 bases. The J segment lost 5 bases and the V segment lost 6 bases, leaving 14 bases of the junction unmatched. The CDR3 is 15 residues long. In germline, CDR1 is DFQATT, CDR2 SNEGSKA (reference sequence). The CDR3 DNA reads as TGCAGTGCCGTAGGCGAGGGGACAGGTCTTTATGGCTACACCTTC. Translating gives CSAVGEGTGLYGYTF.

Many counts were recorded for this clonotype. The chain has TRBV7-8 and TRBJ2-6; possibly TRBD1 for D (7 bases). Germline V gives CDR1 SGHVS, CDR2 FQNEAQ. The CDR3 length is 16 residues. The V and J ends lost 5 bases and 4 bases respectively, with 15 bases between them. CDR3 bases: TGTGCCAGCAGCAGACAGGGAGGATCGGGGGCCAACGTCCTGACTTTC. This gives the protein CASSRQGGSGANVLTF. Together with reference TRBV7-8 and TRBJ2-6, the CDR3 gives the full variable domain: GAGVSQSPRYKVAKRGQDVALRCDPISGHVSLFWYQQALGQGPEFLTYFQNEAQLDKSGLPSDRFFAERPEGSVSTLKIQRTQQEDSAVYLCASSRQGGSGANVLTFGAGSRLTVL.

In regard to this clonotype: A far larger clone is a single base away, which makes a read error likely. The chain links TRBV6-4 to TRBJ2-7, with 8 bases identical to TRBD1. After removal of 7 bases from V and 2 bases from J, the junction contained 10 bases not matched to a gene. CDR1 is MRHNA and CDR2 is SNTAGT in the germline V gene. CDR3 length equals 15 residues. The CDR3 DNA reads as TGTGCCAGCATTTACCACCAGGGGGCGGCCTACGAGCAGTACTTC. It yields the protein CASIYHQGAAYEQYF.